This note documents a single TCR beta chain sequence. This entry is derived from a study of T cells after somatic rescue of genetic block. Assay: immunoSEQ multiplex PCR; the TCRdb copy retains only in-frame clones and omits some. The sample consists of tens of thousands of clones, about 90% of them appearing once. CDR1 and CDR2 (germline): SGDLS, YYNGEE. The CDR3 is made up of 15 amino acids. The V gene end was trimmed by 7 bases and the J gene end by 4 bases; junction bases not matched to a gene: 11. Sequencing was performed on peripheral blood mononuclear cells (PBMCs). This sequence joins TRBV9 and TRBJ2-1, with 7 bases aligning to TRBD2. This sequence was found in a man aged 35 to 55. CDR3 region: CASQVGAGAYNEQFF. The CDR3 coding sequence is TGTGCCAGCCAGGTTGGGGCGGGAGCATACAATGAGCAGTTCTTC.